These 15 T cell receptor beta chains came from one sample sequenced in a study of cytomegalovirus exposure and HLA in healthy donors. Use of 60 Vbeta and 13 Jbeta primers characterized the PCR. Generated by immunoSEQ multiplex PCR, the TCRdb table keeps only in-frame clones and is missing some. The data show roughly 100,000 clones, less than 80% seen once. The source material was PBMCs. The source of these receptors is a man aged 30-40 years in good health and CMV-seronegative.

The V gene is TRBV6-1, the J gene TRBJ1-2, with TRBD1 identical over 11 bases. The trim removed 6 bases at V and 5 bases at J, leaving 8 bases unmatched. The CDR3 loop spans 15 amino acids. From germline, CDR1 is MNHNS and CDR2 SASEGT. As DNA, the CDR3 is TGTGCCAGCAGCCCGCATGGACAGGGGGCATATGGCTACACCTTC. Protein product: CASSPHGQGAYGYTF.

The rearrangement uses TRBV5-1 and TRBJ2-1; 7 nucleotides align to TRBD1. This CDR3 spans 15 amino acids. CDR1 is SGHRS and CDR2 is YFSETQ in the germline V gene. J lost 4 bases, V lost 3 bases, and 7 bases had no gene match. In DNA, the CDR3 is TGCGCCAGCAGCTCCAGGGACAGACCATACAATGAGCAGTTCTTC. Its translation: CASSSRDRPYNEQFF. The full variable domain, completed using reference TRBV5-1 and TRBJ2-1, is KAGVTQTPRYLIKTRGQQVTLSCSPISGHRSVSWYQQTPGQGLQFLFEYFSETQRNKGNFPGRFSGRQFSNSRSEMNVSTLELGDSALYLCASSSRDRPYNEQFFGPGTRLTVL.

CDR3 nucleotides: TGTGCCAGCAGCTTAGCCGACAGGGGGTGGAAGACCCAGTACTTC. Translating it yields CASSLADRGWKTQYF. The chain joins TRBV7-6 to TRBJ2-5; 9 nucleotides agree with TRBD1. V shed 0 bases and J 6 bases; nucleotides not matched to a gene: 5. Germline assignment: CDR1 SGHVS and CDR2 FNYEAQ. The CDR3 extends over 15 amino acids.

This sequence joins TRBV25-1 and TRBJ2-7; D is possibly TRBD1 (6 bases). The germline V gene encodes CDR1 MGHDK and CDR2 SYGVNS. The CDR3 spans 15 residues. The V and J ends lost 5 bases and 6 bases respectively, with 20 bases between them. The CDR3 sequence: CASSTRTVLETEQYF. CDR3 in DNA: TGTGCCAGCAGTACCCGGACAGTACTCGAAACCGAGCAGTACTTC.

The chain links TRBV9 to TRBJ2-7; 8 bases line up with TRBD1. The CDR3 consists of 14 residues. The V gene's germline CDR1 is SGDLS and CDR2 YYNGEE. V lost 4 bases and J lost 5; bases outside the gene matches: 8. This chain's CDR3 is CASSTQDREDEQYF. CDR3 nucleotides: TGTGCCAGCAGCACCCAGGACAGGGAGGACGAGCAGTACTTC.

Here the CDR3 reads CASSLERTVKETQYF. CDR3 DNA: TGTGCCAGCAGCTTAGAGCGGACCGTCAAAGAGACCCAGTACTTC. The chain carries TRBV7-9 and TRBJ2-5, with a weak D call TRBD2 (5 bases). Trimming stripped 1 base from V and 3 bases from J, with 12 bases between. Germline V CDR1 and CDR2: SEHNR, FQNEAQ (reference sequence). CDR3 length equals 15 residues.

This chain connects TRBV5-1 to TRBJ1-2; 7 bases fit TRBD1. V lost 4 bases to trimming and J lost 8 bases; unmatched junction nucleotides: 8. CDR3 length: 13 residues. CDR1 is SGHRS, CDR2 YFSETQ, per germline. CDR3 sequence: CASSEDRVWGYTF. Here the CDR3 DNA reads TGCGCCAGCAGCGAAGACAGGGTTTGGGGCTACACCTTC.

The chain combines TRBV10-3 with TRBJ1-5; D perhaps matches TRBD1 (5 bases). Germline V gives CDR1 ENHRY, CDR2 SYGVKD. V was cut by 6 bases and J by 5 bases, with 14 bases left in between. This CDR3 comprises 14 residues. CDR3 nucleotide sequence: TGTGCCATCAGAGGGGTGGGCACCTATCAGCCCCAGCATTTT. Protein: CAIRGVGTYQPQHF.

This rearrangement joins TRBV19 to TRBJ2-7; 7 bases fit TRBD1. V shed 10 bases and J 2 bases; nucleotides not matched to a gene: 11. The germline CDR1 and CDR2 sequences are LNHDA and SQIVND (reference sequence). This CDR3 has 14 residues. CDR3 in DNA: TGTGCCACTAAAGGCCGGGACAGTACCTACGAGCAGTACTTC. Its translation is CATKGRDSTYEQYF.

A word on this clone: The junction shows a germline mismatch at one end, possibly a read error. The chain has TRBV10-3 and TRBJ2-3; 16 bases match TRBD2. This CDR3 spans 18 amino acids. CDR1 is ENHRY, CDR2 SYGVKD, per germline. CDR3 DNA sequence: TGTGCCGTCAGAGGGACTAGCGGGGGGGCACGAAGCACAGATACGCAGTATTTT. Translating it yields CAVRGTSGGARSTDTQYF.

A single count supports this clone. The chain employs TRBV10-3 and TRBJ2-3; the D gene is possibly TRBD2 (6 bases). Germline values: CDR1 ENHRY, CDR2 SYGVKD. With 0 bases removed from V and 0 bases from J, the gap between germline ends came to 13 bases. The CDR3 has 17 amino acids. CDR3 region: CAISESGWEESTDTQYF. The CDR3 DNA reads TGTGCCATCAGTGAGTCAGGGTGGGAGGAGAGCACAGATACGCAGTATTTT.

CDR3: CASSLGQTAGQPQHF. For the CDR3, the DNA is TGTGCCAGCAGCTTGGGGCAGACCGCCGGGCAGCCCCAGCATTTT. The V gene is TRBV5-8, the J gene TRBJ1-5; no firm D call. Germline V gene data show CDR1 as SGHTS and CDR2 as YDEGEE. Trimming took 0 bases from V and 7 from J, leaving 14 bases between them. The CDR3 extends over 15 amino acids. Looking up the rest from reference TRBV5-8 and TRBJ1-5 gives the full variable domain: EAGVTQSPTHLIKTRGQQATLRCSPISGHTSVYWYQQALGLGLQFLLWYDEGEERNRGNFPPRFSGRQFPNYSSELNVNALELEDSALYLCASSLGQTAGQPQHFGDGTRLSIL.

The gene calls are TRBV30 and TRBJ1-1, with a tentative D call TRBD1 (5 bases). CDR1 and CDR2 (germline): GTSNPN, SVGIG (reference sequence). This CDR3 has 12 amino acids. V lost 2 bases, J lost 5 bases, and 9 bases lay in between. This CDR3 reads CAWSWGVTEAFF. Written as DNA, the CDR3 is TGTGCCTGGAGTTGGGGGGTTACTGAAGCTTTCTTT.

This chain uses TRBV10-1 with TRBJ2-1, with 9 positions matching TRBD1. Germline V lookup: CDR1 WNHNN, CDR2 SYGVQD (reference sequence). V was pared by 6 bases and J by 3 bases, with 6 bases of the junction left unmatched. The CDR3 sequence is 15 residues long. The CDR3 spells CASSPGTGFYNEQFF. Written as DNA, the CDR3 is TGCGCCAGCAGCCCCGGGACAGGGTTCTACAATGAGCAGTTCTTC.

The J gene is TRBJ2-5, the V gene TRBV7-2, with 9 bases lining up with TRBD2. Germline CDR1 is SGHTA and CDR2 is FQGNSA. CDR3 length: 19 residues. The V gene end was trimmed by 1 base and the J gene end by 0 bases; junction bases not matched to a gene: 12. CDR3 DNA sequence: TGTGCCAGCAGCTTAGAGGAGACTAGCGGATACCGGTACCAAGAGACCCAGTACTTC. Translated, it gives CASSLEETSGYRYQETQYF.